These 9 T cell receptor beta chains were sequenced from one sample in a study of response to subunit inactivated influenza vaccine. A single record per CDR3 protein comes from TCRdb applying MiXCR to the RT-PCR reads. The profile shows about 190,000 distinct CDR3 sequences, around 15% of them singletons. The sample in question was CD8+ T cells sorted from PBMCs, obtained less than 6 days after vaccination. The receptors were sampled from a man aged 45-65 years who received an inactivated influenza vaccine.

This clonotype was seen a handful of times. V gene TRBV6-2 or TRBV6-3 combines with J gene TRBJ1-5; D is ambiguous. This CDR3 contains 12 residues. In germline, CDR1 is MNHEY, CDR2 SVGEGT. V was cut by 7 bases and J by 1 base, with 5 bases left in between. Written as DNA, the CDR3 is TGTGCCAGCACCACAAGCAATCAGCCCCAGCATTTT. It specifies CASTTSNQPQHF.

A few counts support this clonotype. The chain recombines TRBV4-2 with TRBJ2-7; TRBD1 matches 7 bases. CDR3 size: 15 residues. Germline lookup yields CDR1 LGHNA and CDR2 YNFKEQ. The J segment lost 0 bases and the V segment lost 3 bases, leaving 5 bases of the junction unmatched. The CDR3 DNA follows: TGTGCCAGCAGCCACACCGGGACAGACTCCTACGAGCAGTACTTC. The encoded protein is CASSHTGTDSYEQYF.

This clonotype was observed a few times. The chain has TRBV4-3 and TRBJ1-5; D is perhaps TRBD1 (6 bases). This CDR3 contains 16 residues. The germline gives CDR1 LGHNA, CDR2 YSLEER. The V end was cut by 1 base, the J end by 3 bases, with 13 bases between. The CDR3 DNA reads as TGCGCCAGCAGCCAAGCCTTGGGACAAAACAATCAGCCCCAGCATTTT. It encodes CASSQALGQNNQPQHF.

The rearrangement joins TRBV14 to TRBJ2-2, with TRBD1 identical over 9 bases. V trimming: 3 bases; J trimming: 5 bases; junction bases outside the gene matches: 7. CDR3 size: 16 residues. Per germline, CDR1 SGHDN and CDR2 FVKESK. The CDR3 protein is CASSHTGTGRTGELFF. The CDR3, as DNA: TGTGCCAGCAGCCACACCGGGACAGGGAGGACCGGGGAGCTGTTTTTT.

V is TRBV4-2 and J is TRBJ2-7; D uncertain. Per the germline V gene, CDR1 is LGHNA and CDR2 is YNFKEQ. V gave up 0 bases and J gave up 0 bases, with 12 bases separating them. This CDR3 region has 16 residues. This CDR3 reads CASSQEGRPSSYEQYF. CDR3 coding DNA: TGTGCCAGCAGCCAAGAGGGCAGGCCTTCCTCCTACGAGCAGTACTTC.

This clonotype was recorded many times. The CDR3 bases are TGTGCCAGTCAAAAAATCCAGTTCCTAGCTTCCGGGGAGCTGTTTTTT. Translating gives CASQKIQFLASGELFF. The V and J genes are TRBV27 and TRBJ2-2, with a tentative D call TRBD2 (5 bases). The CDR3 spans 16 residues. The germline V gene has CDR1 MNHEY and CDR2 SMNVEV (reference sequence). The V end lost 9 bases, the J end lost 6 bases, and 23 bases lay between the germline ends.

The V and J genes are TRBV25-1 and TRBJ1-2; D is unresolved. V dropped 1 base and J dropped 2 bases, with 8 bases sitting between them. In germline, CDR1 is MGHDK, CDR2 SYGVNS. This CDR3 has 14 residues. The chain's CDR3 is CASSESGRNYGYTF. The CDR3 DNA follows: TGTGCCAGCAGTGAATCCGGGAGGAACTATGGCTACACCTTC.

There are a few counts of this clonotype. The chain links TRBV24-1 to TRBJ2-2; 10 nucleotides line up with TRBD2. The CDR3 extends over 18 amino acids. Germline CDR1 and CDR2: KGHDR and SFDVKD. V shed 1 base and J 2 bases; nucleotides not matched to a gene: 6. CDR3 coding DNA: TGTGCCACCAGTGATTTCCCAGGACTAGCGGTAAACACCGGGGAGCTGTTTTTT. Protein sequence: CATSDFPGLAVNTGELFF.

In its sample, this clonotype was seen a few times. The chain combines TRBV4-2 with TRBJ2-2; 11 bases align to TRBD1. Germline CDR1 is LGHNA and CDR2 is YNFKEQ. The V gene end was trimmed by 4 bases and the J gene end by 7 bases; junction bases not matched to a gene: 8. There are 16 residues in the CDR3. CDR3 sequence (DNA): TGTGCCAGCAGCCCCAGCACCGGGACAGGGGGCGGGGAGCTGTTTTTT. This gives the protein CASSPSTGTGGGELFF.